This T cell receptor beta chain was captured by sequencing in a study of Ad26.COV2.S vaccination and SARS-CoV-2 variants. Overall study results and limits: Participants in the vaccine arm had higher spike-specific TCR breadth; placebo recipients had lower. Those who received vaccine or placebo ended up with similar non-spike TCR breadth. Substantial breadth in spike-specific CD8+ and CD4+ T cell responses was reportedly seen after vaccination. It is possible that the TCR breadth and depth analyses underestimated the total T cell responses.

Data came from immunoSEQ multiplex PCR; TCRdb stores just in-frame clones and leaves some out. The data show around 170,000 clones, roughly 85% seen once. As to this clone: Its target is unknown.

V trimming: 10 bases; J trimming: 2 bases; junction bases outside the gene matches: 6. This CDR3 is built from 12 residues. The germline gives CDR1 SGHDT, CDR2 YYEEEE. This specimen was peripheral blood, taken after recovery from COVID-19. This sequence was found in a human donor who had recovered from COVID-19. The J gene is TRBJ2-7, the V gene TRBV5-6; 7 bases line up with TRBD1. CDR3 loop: CAWAGGTYEQYF. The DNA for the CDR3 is TGTGCCTGGGCAGGGGGTACCTACGAGCAGTACTTC. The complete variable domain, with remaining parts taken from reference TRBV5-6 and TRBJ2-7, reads DAGVTQSPTHLIKTRGQQVTLRCSPKSGHDTVSWYQQALGQGPQFIFQYYEEEERQRGNFPDRFSGHQFPNYSSELNVNALLLGDSALYLCAWAGGTYEQYFGPGTRLTVT.